Presented here are 28 T cell receptor beta chains from one specimen sequenced in a study of shared clonotypes between healthy human individuals. Assay: immunoSEQ multiplex PCR; the TCRdb copy retains only in-frame clones and omits some. The table records about 2.3 million clones, about 92% of them present only once. Material: naive CD4+ T cells from PBMCs. Subset defined: CD45RA+ positively selected. All receptors derive from a man between 18 and 29 years old in good health. Some clones in this sample may be carry-over from other donors' samples.

V and J are TRBV29-1 and TRBJ2-1, with D tentatively TRBD2 (6 bases). This CDR3 is 14 amino acids long. Trimming removed 3 bases at V and 10 bases at J, with 19 bases between. Per the germline V gene, CDR1 is SQVTM and CDR2 is ANQGSEA. Here the CDR3 reads CSVELPGLPLEQFF. For the CDR3, the DNA is TGCAGCGTTGAGCTCCCGGGACTTCCCTTAGAGCAGTTCTTC.

The chain has TRBV27 and TRBJ2-3; no definite D call. Germline assignment: CDR1 MNHEY and CDR2 SMNVEV (reference sequence). The CDR3 contains 13 residues. V was pared by 5 bases and J by 0 bases, with 6 bases between. This chain's CDR3 is CASSHASTDTQYF. The CDR3 DNA sequence: TGTGCCAGCAGTCATGCTAGCACAGATACGCAGTATTTT.

The V gene is TRBV9, the J gene TRBJ2-3; 9 bases agree with TRBD1. Losses at the gene ends were 4 bases for V and 6 bases for J; bases not matched to a gene: 9. The CDR3 totals 15 residues. Germline CDR1 and CDR2: SGDLS and YYNGEE. The chain's CDR3 is CASSKTGGMPDTQYF. The DNA for the CDR3 is TGTGCCAGCAGCAAAACAGGGGGCATGCCCGATACGCAGTATTTT.

The genes are TRBV28 and TRBJ2-5; TRBD2 is a possible D gene (5 bases). Germline-derived CDR1 and CDR2 are MDHEN and SYDVKM. V gave up 10 bases and J gave up 6 bases, with 24 bases separating them. This CDR3 is built from 15 residues. In DNA, the CDR3 is TGTGCCATCCGGGATAGCCCCCCGCCGGGAAAGACCCAGTACTTC. Its protein is CAIRDSPPPGKTQYF. Combining the CDR3 with reference TRBV28 and TRBJ2-5 gives the whole variable domain DVKVTQSSRYLVKRTGEKVFLECVQDMDHENMFWYRQDPGLGLRLIYFSYDVKMKEKGDIPEGYSVSREKKERFSLILESASTNQTSMYLCAIRDSPPPGKTQYFGPGTRLLVL.

V usage is TRBV29-1 and J usage is TRBJ2-5; unclear D gene. Per germline, CDR1 SQVTM and CDR2 ANQGSEA. V lost 5 bases and J 3 bases, leaving 10 bases between the germline ends. CDR3 length equals 12 residues. The CDR3 DNA is TGCAGCGTTTACAATATTGAAGAGACCCAGTACTTC. It yields the protein CSVYNIEETQYF.

Of note for this clone: Other DNA sequences within the sample encode an identical CDR3. This chain links TRBV5-1 with TRBJ1-2, with a possible D match to TRBD1 (5 bases). Trimming stripped 0 bases from V and 1 base from J, with 7 bases between. This CDR3 has 14 residues. The germline CDR1 and CDR2 sequences are SGHRS and YFSETQ. CDR3 coding DNA: TGCGCCAGCAGCTTGGAAGGGGTTAACTATGGCTACACCTTC. Translating it yields CASSLEGVNYGYTF.

V usage is TRBV30 and J usage is TRBJ2-5; weak D call: TRBD1 (5 bases). In germline, CDR1 is GTSNPN, CDR2 SVGIG (reference sequence). V dropped 0 bases and J dropped 5 bases, with 10 bases sitting between them. This CDR3 is built from 13 residues. CDR3 DNA sequence: TGTGCCTGGAGTGTAAAAGGGGCTGAGACCCAGTACTTC. The encoded protein is CAWSVKGAETQYF. Variable domain in full (rest from reference TRBV30 and TRBJ2-5): SQTIHQWPATLVQPVGSPLSLECTVEGTSNPNLYWYRQAAGRGLQLLFYSVGIGQISSEVPQNLSASRPQDRQFILSSKKLLLSDSGFYLCAWSVKGAETQYFGPGTRLLVL.

The chain couples TRBV11-1 to TRBJ2-7, with 10 bases aligning to TRBD2. CDR1 is SGHAT, CDR2 FQDESV, per germline (reference sequence). The CDR3 consists of 16 residues. The J segment lost 2 bases and the V segment lost 0 bases, leaving 4 bases of the junction unmatched. The CDR3 DNA sequence: TGTGCCAGCAGCTTAGCGGGGACTAGCGTCGCCTACGAGCAGTACTTC. It specifies CASSLAGTSVAYEQYF.

This rearrangement joins TRBV28 to TRBJ1-2; maybe TRBD1 (6 bases). This CDR3 has 17 amino acids. Germline V gene lookup returns CDR1 MDHEN and CDR2 SYDVKM. Trimming shortened V by 1 base and J by 4 bases, and 19 bases separated the two germline ends. The CDR3 spells CASSLSGVGEVGYGYTF. In DNA, the CDR3 is TGTGCCAGCAGTTTATCAGGGGTGGGGGAAGTAGGCTATGGCTACACCTTC.

J is TRBJ2-7 and V is TRBV7-2; D is tentatively TRBD1 or TRBD2 (5 bases each). Per germline, CDR1 SGHTA and CDR2 FQGNSA. This CDR3 is 16 amino acids long. V was shortened by 4 bases and J by 4 bases, with 20 bases between the two germline ends. The CDR3 sequence: CASSSTGTTRAYEQYF. The CDR3 DNA follows: TGTGCCAGCAGCTCCACGGGGACCACTAGGGCATACGAGCAGTACTTC.

The V call is TRBV4-2, the J call TRBJ2-2, with 8 bases fitting TRBD1. This CDR3 is 17 amino acids long. Germline CDR1 LGHNA, CDR2 YNFKEQ. J gave up 3 bases and V 1 base, and 7 bases lay outside the gene matches. CDR3 sequence: CASSQGGQGLYTGELFF. The CDR3 DNA is TGTGCCAGCAGCCAAGGAGGACAGGGCCTTTACACCGGGGAGCTGTTTTTT.

The chain has TRBV5-1 and TRBJ2-7, with 9 bases that match TRBD1. The germline gives CDR1 SGHRS, CDR2 YFSETQ. V lost 4 bases, J lost 3 bases, and 5 bases stayed unmatched. CDR3 length: 14 residues. CDR3 coding DNA: TGCGCCAGCAGCCCCGGGACAGGGTTCTACGAGCAGTACTTC. This sequence encodes CASSPGTGFYEQYF.

The rearrangement joins TRBV6-1 to TRBJ2-5; TRBD1 matches 8 bases. The CDR3 contains 14 residues. Trimming took 6 bases from V and 5 from J; bases not matched to a gene: 8. Germline V gene lookup returns CDR1 MNHNS and CDR2 SASEGT. This CDR3 reads CASRSTGDKETQYF. The CDR3 region has the DNA TGTGCCAGCAGATCGACAGGGGATAAGGAGACCCAGTACTTC.

The chain recombines TRBV11-2 with TRBJ2-1, with D uncertain. Germline loops: CDR1 SGHAT, CDR2 FQNNGV. There are 16 residues in the CDR3. Between the trimmed V and J ends, which lost 0 bases and 5 bases, there was a span of 14 bases. The CDR3 DNA reads TGTGCCAGCAGCTTAGAGGAGTCATGGCTCCACAATGAGCAGTTCTTC. It is translated as CASSLEESWLHNEQFF.

CDR3 sequence reads: CASSSNNIGNTIYF. The CDR3 region has the DNA TGTGCCAGCAGCTCGAACAATATTGGAAACACCATATATTTT. This chain uses TRBV6-1 with TRBJ1-3; no firm D call. Germline-derived CDR1 and CDR2 are MNHNS and SASEGT. This CDR3 has 14 residues. Deletions cut 6 bases from V and 3 bases from J, with 12 bases between.

This chain connects TRBV11-1 to TRBJ2-1; D ambiguous. This CDR3 spans 11 amino acids. Germline CDR1 and CDR2: SGHAT and FQDESV (reference sequence). V was shortened by 6 bases and J by 9 bases, with 9 bases between the two germline ends. Written as DNA, the CDR3 is TGTGCCAGCAGTCTTACCCGTGAGCAGTTCTTC. Protein product: CASSLTREQFF.

The chain joins TRBV28 to TRBJ1-2; perhaps TRBD1 as D (6 bases). Trimming took 5 bases from V and 6 from J, leaving 19 bases between them. This CDR3 is 15 amino acids long. Germline V gene sequence: CDR1 MDHEN, CDR2 SYDVKM. This chain's CDR3 is CASSLTRLGAHGYTF. As DNA, the CDR3 is TGTGCCAGCAGTCTAACCCGGTTGGGGGCCCATGGCTACACCTTC.

Concerning this clone itself: Other DNA sequences from this sample encode an identical CDR3 as well. V and J are TRBV30 and TRBJ2-1; no clear D gene. Deletions cut 3 bases from V and 4 bases from J, with 4 bases between. The CDR3 covers 11 residues. Looked up from germline, CDR1 is GTSNPN and CDR2 is SVGIG (reference sequence). The CDR3 loop reads CAWSQYNEQFF. The CDR3 coding sequence is TGTGCCTGGAGCCAGTACAATGAGCAGTTCTTC.

The CDR3 is CASSEALGSGNTIYF. The CDR3, as DNA: TGCGCCAGCAGTGAGGCGCTGGGCTCTGGAAACACCATATATTTT. The chain recombines TRBV5-1 with TRBJ1-3; D is unclear. This CDR3 region has 15 residues. The V gene's germline CDR1 is SGHRS and CDR2 YFSETQ. The ends were cut back, 5 bases at V and 0 bases at J, with 12 bases in the middle.

V is TRBV11-3 and J is TRBJ2-1, with 7 bases matching TRBD1. V gave up 4 bases and J gave up 2 bases; unmatched junction bases: 2. Germline V gene data show CDR1 as SGHNT and CDR2 as YENEEA. The CDR3 spans 14 residues. Written as DNA, the CDR3 is TGTGCCAGCAGCTACAGGGGCACCTACAATGAGCAGTTCTTC. Translation gives CASSYRGTYNEQFF.

The J gene is TRBJ2-5, the V gene TRBV28, with 9 bases identical to TRBD1. Germline trimming cut 1 base from V and 7 bases from J; bases unmatched to any gene: 7. The CDR3 has 15 amino acids. CDR1 and CDR2 (germline): MDHEN, SYDVKM. CDR3 DNA: TGTGCCAGCAGTTTATCGGGACAGGGCCGGGGGACCCAGTACTTC. This encodes CASSLSGQGRGTQYF.

The chain uses TRBV7-3 and TRBJ2-1; unclear D gene. CDR1 is SGHTA, CDR2 FQGTGA, per germline. This CDR3 contains 16 residues. V lost 4 bases and J lost 6, with 19 bases in between. CDR3 nucleotides: TGTGCCAGCAGCTCGATGCCGGGCCCTACCACCAATGAGCAGTTCTTC. Translated, it gives CASSSMPGPTTNEQFF.

This sequence joins TRBV11-3 and TRBJ1-1; D gene uncertain. The CDR3 runs to 13 residues. Trimming removed 5 bases at V and 1 base at J, with 8 bases between. Looked up from germline, CDR1 is SGHNT and CDR2 is YENEEA. The CDR3 region is CASSATTNTEAFF. The CDR3 coding sequence is TGTGCCAGCAGCGCGACAACGAACACTGAAGCTTTCTTT. Based on the CDR3 plus reference TRBV11-3 and TRBJ1-1, the full variable domain is EAGVVQSPRYKIIEKKQPVAFWCNPISGHNTLYWYLQNLGQGPELLIRYENEEAVDDSQLPKDRFSAERLKGVDSTLKIQPAELGDSAVYLCASSATTNTEAFFGQGTRLTVV.

The chain is built from TRBV28 and TRBJ2-7; no firm D call. Per germline, CDR1 MDHEN and CDR2 SYDVKM. The CDR3 extends over 14 amino acids. The V end was cut by 2 bases, the J end by 6 bases, with 14 bases between. The CDR3 region is CASSLIPTTGEQYF. CDR3 DNA: TGTGCCAGCAGTTTAATCCCTACGACCGGCGAGCAGTACTTC.

Concerning this clone itself: Other DNA sequences of this sample code for an identical CDR3. V usage is TRBV6-1 and J usage is TRBJ2-1; D remains unclear. This CDR3 has 14 residues. Trimming removed 6 bases at V and 2 bases at J, with 11 bases between. From germline, CDR1 is MNHNS and CDR2 SASEGT. CDR3 protein: CASSGSGPYNEQFF. The CDR3 nucleotides read TGTGCCAGCAGCGGTTCAGGTCCCTACAATGAGCAGTTCTTC.

V and J are TRBV7-2 and TRBJ2-1, with TRBD2 identical over 11 bases. Trimming took 6 bases from V and 6 from J; bases not matched to a gene: 16. CDR3 length equals 18 residues. Per the germline V gene, CDR1 is SGHTA and CDR2 is FQGNSA. The CDR3 sequence: CASSSPRGSGRVINEQFF. CDR3 DNA: TGTGCCAGCAGTAGTCCTAGGGGTAGCGGGAGGGTGATCAATGAGCAGTTCTTC. The full variable domain, with the rest looked up from reference TRBV7-2 and TRBJ2-1, is GAGVSQSPSNKVTEKGKDVELRCDPISGHTALYWYRQSLGQGLEFLIYFQGNSAPDKSGLPSDRFSAERTGGSVSTLTIQRTQQEDSAVYLCASSSPRGSGRVINEQFFGPGTRLTVL.

This CDR3 is CAWRGQVGQPQHF. The CDR3 bases are TGTGCCTGGAGAGGGCAGGTTGGGCAGCCCCAGCATTTT. V usage is TRBV30 and J usage is TRBJ1-5; D gene unclear. CDR3 length: 13 residues. Germline V lookup: CDR1 GTSNPN, CDR2 SVGIG (reference sequence). Trimming took off 3 bases at V and 7 bases at J, with 13 bases between the two ends.

CDR3 protein: CASSGTEAFF. The CDR3 region has the DNA TGTGCCAGCAGCGGGACGGAAGCTTTCTTT. The chain recombines TRBV6-1 with TRBJ1-1, with D possibly TRBD1 on 5 matching bases. V was clipped by 6 bases and J by 8 bases, with 7 bases between them. Germline V gene lookup returns CDR1 MNHNS and CDR2 SASEGT. The CDR3 consists of 10 residues.